The clone carrying this T cell receptor beta chain was counted between two and nine times. Its specificity is unknown. These data are taken from a study of cytomegalovirus exposure and HLA in healthy donors. Study-level background: Within an early data release were about 85 million unique TCRs drawn from HLA-typed donors. Study results and limitations: Three CMV-associated chains proved CMV antigen-specific in vitro. It was taken for granted in presence/absence analyses that sequencing depth across donors was roughly uniform. DRB1 had the most TCR associations and HLA-C the fewest, a later analysis found, with rates varying by HLA locus.

Germline CDR1 and CDR2: SGDLS and YYNGEE. V trimming: 3 bases; J trimming: 3 bases; junction bases outside the gene matches: 12. The CDR3 contains 17 residues. Primers for the PCR totalled 60 Vbeta and 13 Jbeta. TCRdb keeps only in-frame clones here, not all; method: immunoSEQ multiplex PCR. The sample comprises 100,000 to 150,000 clones, about 84% of which are singletons, and around 4% rests with the top ten. The genes are TRBV9 and TRBJ1-3, with TRBD1 matching 7 bases. Sequencing used PBMCs. The sequence derives from a man aged 18 to 29 in good health and CMV-seropositive. The DNA for the CDR3 is TGTGCCAGCAGCGGAGGAGAGGTGAGGGACAGTGGAAACACCATATATTTT. Translated, it gives CASSGGEVRDSGNTIYF. The full variable domain, completed using reference TRBV9 and TRBJ1-3, is DSGVTQTPKHLITATGQRVTLRCSPRSGDLSVYWYQQSLDQGLQFLIQYYNGEERAKGNILERFSAQQFPDLHSELNLSSLELGDSALYFCASSGGEVRDSGNTIYFGEGSWLTVV.